This TCR beta chain was sequenced for a study of beta chain features in type 1 diabetes. Since all of the isolated RNA was reverse transcribed, expressed TCRB transcripts were what got sequenced. The method was immunoSEQ multiplex PCR; TCRdb's version includes in-frame clones alone and lacks a portion of them. The sample records around 99,000 clones, 30% to 50% being singletons. CD45RO/CCR7/CD25/CD127/CD95/CD27 separated CD4+ naive, central memory, regulatory and stem cell-like memory cells by sorting. On this clone itself: What it binds is unknown.

Study-wide results and caveats: HLA influence on TCRB rearrangement stayed unresolved here. All four CD4+ subsets from Type 1 diabetes patients carried moderately but significantly shorter TCRB CDR3s. Researchers cautioned that cDNA sequencing could over-represent cells with high TCR expression.

This CDR3 is 15 amino acids long. Germline assignment: CDR1 KGHSH and CDR2 LQKENI. V was pared by 3 bases and J by 2 bases, with 11 bases between. This rearrangement joins TRBV18 to TRBJ1-5, with D unclear. The sample was stem cell memory CD4+ T cells from blood. The TCR originated in a young woman in good health. The CDR3, as DNA: TGTGCCAGCTCACCGGCAGGCTGGGGCAATCAGCCCCAGCATTTT. This translates into CASSPAGWGNQPQHF.